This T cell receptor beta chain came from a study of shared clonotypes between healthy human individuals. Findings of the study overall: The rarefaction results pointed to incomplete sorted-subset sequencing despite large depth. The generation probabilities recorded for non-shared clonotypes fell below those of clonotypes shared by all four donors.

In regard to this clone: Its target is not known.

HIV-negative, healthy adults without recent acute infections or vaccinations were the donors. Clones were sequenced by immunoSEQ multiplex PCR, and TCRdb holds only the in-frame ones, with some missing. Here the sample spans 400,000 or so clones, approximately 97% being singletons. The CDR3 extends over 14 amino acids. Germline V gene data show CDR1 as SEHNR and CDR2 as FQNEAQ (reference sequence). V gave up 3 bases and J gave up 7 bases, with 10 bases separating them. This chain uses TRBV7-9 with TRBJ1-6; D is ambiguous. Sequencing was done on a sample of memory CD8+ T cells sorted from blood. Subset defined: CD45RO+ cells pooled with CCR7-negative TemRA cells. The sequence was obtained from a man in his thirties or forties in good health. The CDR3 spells CASSFELKNSPLHF. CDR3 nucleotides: TGTGCCAGCAGCTTCGAGTTAAAGAATTCACCCCTCCACTTT. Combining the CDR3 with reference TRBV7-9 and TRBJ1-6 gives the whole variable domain DTGVSQNPRHKITKRGQNVTFRCDPISEHNRLYWYRQTLGQGPEFLTYFQNEAQLEKSRLLSDRFSAERPKGSFSTLEIQRTEQGDSAMYLCASSFELKNSPLHFGNGTRLTVT.